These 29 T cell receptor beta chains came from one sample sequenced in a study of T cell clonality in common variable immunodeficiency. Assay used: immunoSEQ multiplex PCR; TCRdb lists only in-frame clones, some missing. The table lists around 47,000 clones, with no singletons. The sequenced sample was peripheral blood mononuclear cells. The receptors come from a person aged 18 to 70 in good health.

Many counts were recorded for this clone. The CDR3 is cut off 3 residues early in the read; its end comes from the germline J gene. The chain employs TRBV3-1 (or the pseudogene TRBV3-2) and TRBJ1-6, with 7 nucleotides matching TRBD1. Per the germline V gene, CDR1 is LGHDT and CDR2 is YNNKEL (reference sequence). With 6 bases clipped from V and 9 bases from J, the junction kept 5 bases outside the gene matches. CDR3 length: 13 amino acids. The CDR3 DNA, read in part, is TGTGCCAGCAGGACAGGGATGGGTTCACCC. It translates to CASRTGMGSP. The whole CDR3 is CASRTGMGSPLHF.

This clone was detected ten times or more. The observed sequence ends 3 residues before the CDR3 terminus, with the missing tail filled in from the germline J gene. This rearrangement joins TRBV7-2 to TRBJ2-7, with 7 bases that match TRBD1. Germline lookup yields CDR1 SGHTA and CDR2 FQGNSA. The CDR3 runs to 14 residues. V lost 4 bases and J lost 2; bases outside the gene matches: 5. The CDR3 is CASSSNRGTYEQYF. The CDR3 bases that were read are TGTGCCAGCAGCTCCAACAGGGGAACCTACGAG. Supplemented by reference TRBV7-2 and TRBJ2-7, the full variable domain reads GAGVSQSPSNKVTEKGKDVELRCDPISGHTALYWYRQSLGQGLEFLIYFQGNSAPDKSGLPSDRFSAERTGGSVSTLTIQRTQQEDSAVYLCASSSNRGTYEQYFGPGTRLTVT.

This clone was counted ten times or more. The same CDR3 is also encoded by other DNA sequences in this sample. CDR3 DNA (partial): TGCAGTGCTGGTTCAGGGGGCCAGAACACTGAA. Protein product: CSAGSGGQNTE. The full CDR3 reads CSAGSGGQNTEAFF. The chain joins TRBV20-1 to TRBJ1-1, with 8 bases fitting TRBD1. The read ends 3 residues early relative to the CDR3; the germline J gene fills the gap. The CDR3 sequence is 14 residues long. J was trimmed by 1 base and V by 5 bases; bases with no gene match: 6. Germline CDR1 DFQATT, CDR2 SNEGSKA (reference sequence).

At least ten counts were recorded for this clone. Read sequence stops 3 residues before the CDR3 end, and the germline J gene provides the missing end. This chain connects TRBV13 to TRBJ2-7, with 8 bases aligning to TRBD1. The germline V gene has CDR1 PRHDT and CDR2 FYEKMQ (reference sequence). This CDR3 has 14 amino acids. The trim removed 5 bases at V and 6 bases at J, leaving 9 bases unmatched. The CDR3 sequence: CASSPNRGFSEQYF. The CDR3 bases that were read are TGTGCCAGCAGCCCGAACAGGGGGTTCAGCGAG. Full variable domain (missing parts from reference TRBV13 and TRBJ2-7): AAGVIQSPRHLIKEKRETATLKCYPIPRHDTVYWYQQGPGQDPQFLISFYEKMQSDKGSIPDRFSAQQFSDYHSELNMSSLELGDSALYFCASSPNRGFSEQYFGPGTRLTVT.

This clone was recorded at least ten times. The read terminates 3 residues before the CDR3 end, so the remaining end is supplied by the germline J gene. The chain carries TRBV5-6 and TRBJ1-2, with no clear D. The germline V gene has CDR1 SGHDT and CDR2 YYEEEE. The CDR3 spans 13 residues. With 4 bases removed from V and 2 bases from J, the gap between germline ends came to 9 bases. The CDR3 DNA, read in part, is TGTGCCAGCAGCAAAAGCGCAAACTATGGC. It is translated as CASSKSANYG. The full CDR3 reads CASSKSANYGYTF.

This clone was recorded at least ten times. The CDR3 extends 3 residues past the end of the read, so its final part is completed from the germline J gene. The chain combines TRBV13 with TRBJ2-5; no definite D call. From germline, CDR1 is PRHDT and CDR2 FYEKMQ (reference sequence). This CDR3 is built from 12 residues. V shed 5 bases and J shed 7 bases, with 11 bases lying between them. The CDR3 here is CASSPPVGTQYF. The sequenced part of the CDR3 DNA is TGTGCCAGCAGCCCCCCTGTCGGGACC. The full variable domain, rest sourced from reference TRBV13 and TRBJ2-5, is AAGVIQSPRHLIKEKRETATLKCYPIPRHDTVYWYQQGPGQDPQFLISFYEKMQSDKGSIPDRFSAQQFSDYHSELNMSSLELGDSALYFCASSPPVGTQYFGPGTRLLVL.

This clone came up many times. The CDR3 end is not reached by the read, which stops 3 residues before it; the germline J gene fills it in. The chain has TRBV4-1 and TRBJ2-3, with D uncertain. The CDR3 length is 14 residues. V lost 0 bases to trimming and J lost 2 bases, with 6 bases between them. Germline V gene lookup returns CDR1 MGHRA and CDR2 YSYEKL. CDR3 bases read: TGCGCCAGCAGCCAAGATAGAGACACAGATACG. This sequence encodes CASSQDRDTDT. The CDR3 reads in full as CASSQDRDTDTQYF.

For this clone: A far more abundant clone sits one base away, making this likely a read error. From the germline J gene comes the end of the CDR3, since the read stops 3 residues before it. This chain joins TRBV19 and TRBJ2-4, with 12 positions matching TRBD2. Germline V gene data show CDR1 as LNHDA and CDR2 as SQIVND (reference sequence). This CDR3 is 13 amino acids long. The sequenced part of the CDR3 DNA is TGTGGCAGTAGTATCGGACTAGCGGGGTTT. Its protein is CGSSIGLAGF. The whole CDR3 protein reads CGSSIGLAGFQYF.

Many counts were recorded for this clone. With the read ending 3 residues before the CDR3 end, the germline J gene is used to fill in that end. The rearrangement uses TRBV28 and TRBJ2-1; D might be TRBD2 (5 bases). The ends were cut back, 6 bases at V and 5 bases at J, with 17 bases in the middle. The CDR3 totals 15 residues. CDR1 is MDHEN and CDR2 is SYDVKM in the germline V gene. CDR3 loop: CASRRSGIFNNEQFF. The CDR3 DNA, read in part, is TGTGCCAGCAGGCGAAGCGGAATATTTAACAATGAG. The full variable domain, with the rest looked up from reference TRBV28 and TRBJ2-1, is DVKVTQSSRYLVKRTGEKVFLECVQDMDHENMFWYRQDPGLGLRLIYFSYDVKMKEKGDIPEGYSVSREKKERFSLILESASTNQTSMYLCASRRSGIFNNEQFFGPGTRLTVL.

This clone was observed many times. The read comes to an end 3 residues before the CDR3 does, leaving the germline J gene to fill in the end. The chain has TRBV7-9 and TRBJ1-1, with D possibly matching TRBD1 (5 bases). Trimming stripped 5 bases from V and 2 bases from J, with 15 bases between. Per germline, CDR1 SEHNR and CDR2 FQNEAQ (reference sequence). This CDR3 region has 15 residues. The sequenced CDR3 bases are TGTGCCAGCAGCATTCGACAGACGATAAACACTGAA. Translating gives CASSIRQTINTE. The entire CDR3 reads CASSIRQTINTEAFF.

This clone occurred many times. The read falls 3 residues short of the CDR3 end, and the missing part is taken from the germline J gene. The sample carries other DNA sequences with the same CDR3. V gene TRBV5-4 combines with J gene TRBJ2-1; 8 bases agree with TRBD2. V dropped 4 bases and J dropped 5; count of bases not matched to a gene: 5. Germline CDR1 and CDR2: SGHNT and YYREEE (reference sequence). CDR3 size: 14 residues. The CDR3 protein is CASSAGGGNNEQFF. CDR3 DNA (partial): TGTGCCAGCAGCGCGGGAGGAGGAAACAATGAG.

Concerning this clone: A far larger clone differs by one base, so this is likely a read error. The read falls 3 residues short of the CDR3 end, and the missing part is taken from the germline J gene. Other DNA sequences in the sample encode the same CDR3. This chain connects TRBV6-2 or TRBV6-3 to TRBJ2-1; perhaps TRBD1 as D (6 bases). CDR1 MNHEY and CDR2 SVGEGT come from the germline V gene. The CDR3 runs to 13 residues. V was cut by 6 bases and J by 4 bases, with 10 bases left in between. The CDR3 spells CASSYGQYNEQFF. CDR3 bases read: TGTGCCAGCAGCTACGGACAGTACAATGAG.

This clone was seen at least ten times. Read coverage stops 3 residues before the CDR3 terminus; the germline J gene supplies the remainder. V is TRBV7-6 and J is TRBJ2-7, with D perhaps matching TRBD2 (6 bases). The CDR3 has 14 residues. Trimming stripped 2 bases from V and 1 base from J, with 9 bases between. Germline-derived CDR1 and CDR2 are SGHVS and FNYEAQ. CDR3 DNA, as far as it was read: TGTGCCAGCAGCTTACTAGCGCAATCCTACGAG. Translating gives CASSLLAQSYE. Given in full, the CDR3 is CASSLLAQSYEQYF.

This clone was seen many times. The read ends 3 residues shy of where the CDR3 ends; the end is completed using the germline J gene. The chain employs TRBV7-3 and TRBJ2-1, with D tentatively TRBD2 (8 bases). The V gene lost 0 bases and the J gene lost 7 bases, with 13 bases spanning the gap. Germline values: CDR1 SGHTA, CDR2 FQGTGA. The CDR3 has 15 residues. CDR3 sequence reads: CASSLTGGGRNEQFF. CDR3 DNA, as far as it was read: TGTGCCAGCAGCTTAACAGGGGGCGGGAGGAATGAG. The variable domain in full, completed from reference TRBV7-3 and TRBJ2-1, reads GAGVSQTPSNKVTEKGKYVELRCDPISGHTALYWYRQSLGQGPEFLIYFQGTGAADDSGLPNDRFFAVRPEGSVSTLKIQRTERGDSAVYLCASSLTGGGRNEQFFGPGTRLTVL.

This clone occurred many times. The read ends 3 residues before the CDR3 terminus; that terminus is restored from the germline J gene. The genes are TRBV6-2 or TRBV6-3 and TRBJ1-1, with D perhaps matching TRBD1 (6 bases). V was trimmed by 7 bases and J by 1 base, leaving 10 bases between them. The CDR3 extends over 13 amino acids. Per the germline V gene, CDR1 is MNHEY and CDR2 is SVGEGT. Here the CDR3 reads CASTMTGNTEAFF. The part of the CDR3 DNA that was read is TGTGCCAGCACTATGACAGGGAACACTGAA.

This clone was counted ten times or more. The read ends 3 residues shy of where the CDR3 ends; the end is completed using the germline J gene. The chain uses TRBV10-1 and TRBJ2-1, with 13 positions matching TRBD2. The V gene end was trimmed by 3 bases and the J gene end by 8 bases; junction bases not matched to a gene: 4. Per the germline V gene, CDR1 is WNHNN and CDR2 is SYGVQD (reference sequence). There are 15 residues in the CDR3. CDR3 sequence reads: CASSEGLAGVYEQFF. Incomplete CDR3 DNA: TGCGCCAGCAGTGAAGGACTAGCGGGAGTATATGAG.

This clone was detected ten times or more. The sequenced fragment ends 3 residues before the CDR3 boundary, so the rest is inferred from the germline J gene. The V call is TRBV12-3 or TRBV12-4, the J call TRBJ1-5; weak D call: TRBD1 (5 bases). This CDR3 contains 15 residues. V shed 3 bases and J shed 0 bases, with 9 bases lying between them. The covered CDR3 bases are TGTGCCAGCAGTTTCCGGCAGGGTAGCAATCAGCCC. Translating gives CASSFRQGSNQP. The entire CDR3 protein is CASSFRQGSNQPQHF.

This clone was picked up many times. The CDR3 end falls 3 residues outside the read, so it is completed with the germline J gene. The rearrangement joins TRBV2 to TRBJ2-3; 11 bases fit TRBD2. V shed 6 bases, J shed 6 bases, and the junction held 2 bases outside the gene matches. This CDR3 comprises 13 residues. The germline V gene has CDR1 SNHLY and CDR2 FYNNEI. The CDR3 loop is CASRTSGEDTQYF. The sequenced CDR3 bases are TGTGCCAGCAGGACTAGCGGGGAGGATACG.

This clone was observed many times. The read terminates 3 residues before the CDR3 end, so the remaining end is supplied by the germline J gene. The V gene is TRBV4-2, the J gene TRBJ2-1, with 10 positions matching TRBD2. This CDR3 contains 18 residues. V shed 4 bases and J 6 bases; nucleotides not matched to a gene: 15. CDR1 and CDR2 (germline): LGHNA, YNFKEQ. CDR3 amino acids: CASSPTLTGTSVSNEQFF. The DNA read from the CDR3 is TGTGCCAGCAGCCCAACCCTTACCGGGACTAGCGTTTCCAATGAG.

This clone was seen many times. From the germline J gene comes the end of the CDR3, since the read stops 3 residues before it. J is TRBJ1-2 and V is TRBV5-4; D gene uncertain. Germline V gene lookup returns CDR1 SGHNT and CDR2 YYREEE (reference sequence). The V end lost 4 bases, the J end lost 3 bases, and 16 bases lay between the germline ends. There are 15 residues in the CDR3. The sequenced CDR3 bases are TGTGCCAGCAGCCCTAGACCCCAAATCGACTATGGC. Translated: CASSPRPQIDYG. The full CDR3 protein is CASSPRPQIDYGYTF.

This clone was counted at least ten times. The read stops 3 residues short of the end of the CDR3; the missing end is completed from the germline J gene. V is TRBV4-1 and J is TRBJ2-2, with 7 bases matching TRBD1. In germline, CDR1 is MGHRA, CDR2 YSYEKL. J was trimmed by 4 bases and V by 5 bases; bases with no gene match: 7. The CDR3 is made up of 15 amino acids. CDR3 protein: CASSADRDRTGELFF. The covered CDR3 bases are TGCGCCAGCAGCGCTGACAGGGATCGCACCGGGGAG.

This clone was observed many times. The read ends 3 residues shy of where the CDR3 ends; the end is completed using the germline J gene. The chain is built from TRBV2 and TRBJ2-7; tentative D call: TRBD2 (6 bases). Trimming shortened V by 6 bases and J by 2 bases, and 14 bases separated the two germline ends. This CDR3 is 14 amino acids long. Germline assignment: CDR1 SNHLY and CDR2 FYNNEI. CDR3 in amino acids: CASSIQEGAYEQYF. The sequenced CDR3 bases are TGTGCCAGCAGCATACAGGAGGGCGCCTACGAG.

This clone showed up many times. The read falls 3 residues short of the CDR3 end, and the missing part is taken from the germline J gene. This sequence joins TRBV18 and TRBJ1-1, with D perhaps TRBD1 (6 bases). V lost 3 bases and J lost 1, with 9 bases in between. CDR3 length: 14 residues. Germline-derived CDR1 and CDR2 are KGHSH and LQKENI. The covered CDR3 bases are TGTGCCAGCTCACCCGTCAGGGGGAACACTGAA. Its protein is CASSPVRGNTE. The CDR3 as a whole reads CASSPVRGNTEAFF.

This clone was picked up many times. The chain's CDR3 is CASSFSRVGEQFF. Incomplete CDR3 DNA: TGTGCCAGCAGCTTCTCTAGAGTCGGTGAG. This chain joins TRBV7-2 and TRBJ2-1; no clear D gene. The CDR3 is cut off 3 residues early in the read; its end comes from the germline J gene. The germline gives CDR1 SGHTA, CDR2 FQGNSA. Trimming removed 3 bases from V and 9 bases from J, with 12 bases in between. CDR3 length: 13 amino acids. Full variable domain (rest looked up from reference TRBV7-2 and TRBJ2-1): GAGVSQSPSNKVTEKGKDVELRCDPISGHTALYWYRQSLGQGLEFLIYFQGNSAPDKSGLPSDRFSAERTGGSVSTLTIQRTQQEDSAVYLCASSFSRVGEQFFGPGTRLTVL.

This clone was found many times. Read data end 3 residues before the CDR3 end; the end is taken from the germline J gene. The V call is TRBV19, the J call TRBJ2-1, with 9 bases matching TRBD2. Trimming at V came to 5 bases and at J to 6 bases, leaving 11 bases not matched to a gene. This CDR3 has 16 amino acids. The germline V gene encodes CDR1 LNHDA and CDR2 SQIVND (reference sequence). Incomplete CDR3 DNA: TGTGCCAGTAGTCTCTCAGCGGGGGGCCGTGCCAATGAG. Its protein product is CASSLSAGGRANE. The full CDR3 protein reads CASSLSAGGRANEQFF.

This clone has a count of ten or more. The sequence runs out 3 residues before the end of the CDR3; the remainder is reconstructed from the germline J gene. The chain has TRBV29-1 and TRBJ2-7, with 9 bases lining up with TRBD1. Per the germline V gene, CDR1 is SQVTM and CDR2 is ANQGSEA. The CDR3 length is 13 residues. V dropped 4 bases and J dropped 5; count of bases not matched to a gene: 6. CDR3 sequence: CSVARDRVHEQYF. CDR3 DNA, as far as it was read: TGCAGCGTTGCTCGGGACAGGGTCCACGAG.

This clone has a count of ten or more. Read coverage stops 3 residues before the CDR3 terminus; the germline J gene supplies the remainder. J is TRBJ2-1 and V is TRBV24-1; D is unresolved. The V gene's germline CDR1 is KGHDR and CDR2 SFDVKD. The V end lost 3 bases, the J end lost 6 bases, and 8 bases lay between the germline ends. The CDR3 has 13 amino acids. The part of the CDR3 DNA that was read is TGTGCCACCAGTGATACGATGGCCAATGAG. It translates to CATSDTMANE. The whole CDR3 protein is CATSDTMANEQFF.

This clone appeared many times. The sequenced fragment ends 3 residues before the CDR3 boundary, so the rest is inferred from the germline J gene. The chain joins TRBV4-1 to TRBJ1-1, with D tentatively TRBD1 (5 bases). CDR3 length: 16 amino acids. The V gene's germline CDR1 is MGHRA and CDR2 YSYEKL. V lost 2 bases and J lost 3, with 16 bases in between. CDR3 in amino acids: CASSQIPSGGYTEAFF. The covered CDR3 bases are TGCGCCAGCAGCCAAATCCCATCGGGGGGGTACACTGAA.

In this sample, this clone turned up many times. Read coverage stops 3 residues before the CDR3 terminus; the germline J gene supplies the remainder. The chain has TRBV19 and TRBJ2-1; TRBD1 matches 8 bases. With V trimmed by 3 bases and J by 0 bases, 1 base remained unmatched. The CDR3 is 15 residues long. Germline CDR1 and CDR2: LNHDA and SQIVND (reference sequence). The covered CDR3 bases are TGTGCCAGTAGTATGGGACAGGTCTCCTACAATGAG. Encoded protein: CASSMGQVSYNE. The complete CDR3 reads CASSMGQVSYNEQFF.